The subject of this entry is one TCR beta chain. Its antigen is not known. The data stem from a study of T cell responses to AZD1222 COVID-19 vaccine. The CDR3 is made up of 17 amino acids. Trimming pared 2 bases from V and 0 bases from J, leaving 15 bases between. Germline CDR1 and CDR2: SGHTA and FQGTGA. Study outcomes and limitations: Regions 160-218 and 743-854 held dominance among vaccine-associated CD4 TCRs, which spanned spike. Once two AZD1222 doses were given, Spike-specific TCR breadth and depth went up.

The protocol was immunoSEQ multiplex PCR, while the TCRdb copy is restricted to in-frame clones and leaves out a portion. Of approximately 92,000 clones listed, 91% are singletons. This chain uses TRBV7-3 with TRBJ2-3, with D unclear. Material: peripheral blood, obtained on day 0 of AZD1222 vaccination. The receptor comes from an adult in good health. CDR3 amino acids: CASSLGPTSKSTDTQYF. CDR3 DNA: TGTGCCAGCAGCTTAGGCCCTACATCTAAGAGCACAGATACGCAGTATTTT. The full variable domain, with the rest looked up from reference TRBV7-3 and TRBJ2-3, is GAGVSQTPSNKVTEKGKYVELRCDPISGHTALYWYRQSLGQGPEFLIYFQGTGAADDSGLPNDRFFAVRPEGSVSTLKIQRTERGDSAVYLCASSLGPTSKSTDTQYFGPGTRLTVL.